The 9 T cell receptor beta chains below all came from one sample that was sequenced in a study of response to subunit inactivated influenza vaccine. TCRdb independently ran MiXCR on the RT-PCR reads; one entry per CDR3 protein. Altogether about 530,000 distinct CDR3 sequences are present, 10% to 15% being singletons, with the ten largest covering around 14%. Sequenced material: PBMCs from blood, taken about 6 weeks after vaccination. The receptor source for this set is a man in his fifties or sixties who received an inactivated influenza vaccine.

CDR3 coding DNA: TGCAGTGCTAGGAGTGGGGTCTTTGAGCAGTACTTC. Protein: CSARSGVFEQYF. This rearrangement joins TRBV20-1 to TRBJ2-7; D is undetermined. CDR1 is DFQATT and CDR2 is SNEGSKA in the germline V gene (reference sequence). The CDR3 has 12 amino acids. The V gene lost 3 bases and the J gene lost 7 bases, with 13 bases spanning the gap.

Only a few counts were recorded for this clonotype. The chain joins TRBV7-3 to TRBJ2-3; 10 positions match TRBD2. J lost 6 bases, V lost 8 bases, and 14 bases had no gene match. The germline V gene has CDR1 SGHTA and CDR2 FQGTGA. This CDR3 is 16 amino acids long. The CDR3 here is CASSDWRLAGDDTQYF. CDR3 DNA sequence: TGTGCCAGCTCTGATTGGAGACTAGCGGGCGACGATACGCAGTATTTT.

This clonotype was seen a handful of times. The chain recombines TRBV4-3 with TRBJ2-2; no clear D gene. Trimming left V 0 bases short and J 7 bases short, with 6 bases between. The CDR3 consists of 13 residues. Germline-derived CDR1 and CDR2 are LGHNA and YSLEER. The CDR3 DNA is TGCGCCAGCAGCCAAGAAGGCCGCGGGGAGCTGTTTTTT. Protein sequence: CASSQEGRGELFF.

This clonotype showed up many times. This chain joins TRBV20-1 and TRBJ2-3, with 8 bases aligning to TRBD2. Per the germline V gene, CDR1 is DFQATT and CDR2 is SNEGSKA (reference sequence). The junction had 7 bases not matched to a gene; V was cut back by 0 bases and J by 2 bases. The CDR3 spans 16 residues. This CDR3 reads CSARDPAGGHTDTQYF. The CDR3 DNA is TGCAGTGCTAGAGATCCTGCGGGGGGCCACACAGATACGCAGTATTTT.

This clonotype occurred many times. The chain joins TRBV6-1 to TRBJ2-1; TRBD2 matches at 10 bases. Germline V gene lookup returns CDR1 MNHNS and CDR2 SASEGT. With V trimmed by 10 bases and J by 2 bases, 5 bases remained unmatched. The CDR3 length is 14 residues. The CDR3 protein is CATSSGRAYNEQFF. The CDR3 DNA reads TGTGCCACATCCAGCGGGAGGGCCTACAATGAGCAGTTCTTC.

This clonotype was seen a few times. This chain uses TRBV20-1 with TRBJ1-2, with a tentative D call TRBD1 (5 bases). Trimming removed 6 bases at V and 0 bases at J, with 11 bases between. This CDR3 contains 13 residues. In germline, CDR1 is DFQATT, CDR2 SNEGSKA (reference sequence). The CDR3 loop is CSAGGTSNYGYTF. The DNA for the CDR3 is TGCAGTGCAGGCGGGACGTCTAACTATGGCTACACCTTC.

A few counts support this clonotype. This rearrangement joins TRBV5-1 to TRBJ2-7, with D uncertain. This CDR3 has 11 residues. Germline V gene sequence: CDR1 SGHRS, CDR2 YFSETQ. The V gene lost 5 bases and the J gene lost 3 bases, with 6 bases spanning the gap. The CDR3 sequence is CASRRLYEQYF. The CDR3 bases are TGCGCCAGCAGGAGACTCTACGAGCAGTACTTC.

The chain joins TRBV29-1 to TRBJ1-1; D is uncertain. The germline V gene encodes CDR1 SQVTM and CDR2 ANQGSEA. Trimming cost V 2 bases and J 0 bases, with 7 bases left between them. The CDR3 covers 13 residues. CDR3 sequence reads: CSVEQIMNTEAFF. The DNA for the CDR3 is TGCAGCGTTGAACAGATTATGAACACTGAAGCTTTCTTT.

This clonotype has just a few counts. The chain employs TRBV5-1 and TRBJ2-1; D is possibly TRBD1 (6 bases). Germline CDR1 and CDR2: SGHRS and YFSETQ. The CDR3 loop spans 14 amino acids. The V end was cut by 4 bases, the J end by 15 bases, with 23 bases between. For the CDR3, the DNA is TGCGCCAGCAGCCGAACGGCGGAGAACAGGGTTTTGTTCTTC. Amino acids: CASSRTAENRVLFF.